This T cell receptor (beta chain) is from a study of cytomegalovirus exposure and HLA in healthy donors. In the study overall: There were about 85 million unique TCRs (from HLA-typed donors) in an early data release.

Germline V gene data show CDR1 as SGHAT and CDR2 as FQNNGV. The CDR3 loop spans 15 amino acids. Concerning this clone: Its specificity is unknown.

PCR primers comprised 60 Vbeta and 13 Jbeta primers. Per the authors' pipeline: A follow-up analysis tallied tens of millions of unique TCR beta chains, about 10 million shared. Data came from immunoSEQ multiplex PCR; TCRdb stores just in-frame clones and leaves some out. V and J calls plus clone size are reproduced from that table; the DNA served to infer D and trimming. The sample shows 150,000 to 180,000 clones, roughly three quarters of them seen only once. Notes on the study in general: Association of around 17,000 TCR beta sequences with HLA alleles was found at 0.05 false discovery rate in a later analysis. Altogether, about 160 TCR beta chains were recorded as cytomegalovirus-associated.

The chain carries TRBV11-2 and TRBJ2-5; the D gene is possibly TRBD1 (5 bases). Matching the DNA end better, TRBJ2-7 makes the J call doubtful. The origin of this receptor is a man in his thirties or forties in good health and CMV-seropositive. Input material: PBMCs. The CDR3 DNA reads as TGTGCCAGCAGCTTAATCGAGACAGCGTCCTACGAGCAGTACTTC. Protein sequence: CASSLIETASYEQYF.